This entry concerns a single T cell receptor (beta chain). The antigen is unknown. The data were obtained in a study of CD8 T cells in ankylosing spondylitis. V shed 4 bases, J shed 5 bases, and the junction held 4 bases outside the gene matches. Per germline, CDR1 LGHDT and CDR2 YNNKEL (reference sequence). The CDR3 contains 14 residues. Libraries of TCR beta came from quantitative 5'-RACE with molecular barcodes. MiXCR was run by TCRdb on the 5' RACE reads, yielding one entry per CDR3 protein. There are approximately 300,000 distinct CDR3 sequences in the sample; around 20% occur only once, and approximately 3.7% lies in the top ten. Overall study findings and caveats: The authors found the disease-linked clones to be CD8+ and relatively rare in peripheral blood. Disease-linked clones were reportedly significantly enriched in matched ankylosing spondylitis synovial fluid. Ankylosing spondylitis blood appeared to carry a characteristic TCR beta motif of roughly 8 highly homologous variants.

Material for sequencing was blood, either unsorted or a sorted T cell fraction (not recorded which). The rearrangement links TRBV3-1 to TRBJ2-5; TRBD1 aligns across 10 bases. This sequence originates from a female donor with ankylosing spondylitis or in good health (not recorded which). The DNA for the CDR3 is TGTGCCAGCAGCCGACAGGGGGCAAGGGAGACCCAGTACTTC. Residues: CASSRQGARETQYF.